This entry features one TCR beta chain sequence. This entry is derived from a study of blood T cell repertoires in COVID-19. Study background: COVID-19 samples, acute and convalescent, were from the United States, Italy and Spain.

In the original analysis: Amplification from reference gene primers served as the basis for estimated nucleated cell counts. Generated by immunoSEQ multiplex PCR, the TCRdb table keeps only in-frame clones and is missing some. The V and J calls and clone size are taken from that table; D and trimming were inferred from the DNA. The sample gives roughly 130,000 clones, around four fifths of which show up once; about a tenth is in the top ten. This CDR3 is 15 amino acids long. The V segment lost 4 bases and the J segment 1 base; nucleotides outside the gene matches: 4. Germline CDR1 reads SGHNT; CDR2 reads YYREEE (reference sequence).

The sequenced sample was peripheral blood. This TCR came from a middle-aged man with active or convalescent COVID-19. V is TRBV5-4 and J is TRBJ2-1, with 8 bases matching TRBD1. CDR3 bases: TGTGCCAGCAGCCGGACAGGGTTGTCCTACAATGAGCAGTTCTTC. Its protein product is CASSRTGLSYNEQFF. The complete variable domain, with remaining parts taken from reference TRBV5-4 and TRBJ2-1, reads ETGVTQSPTHLIKTRGQQVTLRCSSQSGHNTVSWYQQALGQGPQFIFQYYREEENGRGNFPPRFSGLQFPNYSSELNVNALELDDSALYLCASSRTGLSYNEQFFGPGTRLTVL.